Included here is one T cell receptor (beta chain) sequence, with context. The sample originates from a study of control samples from healthy donors and cancer patients. The CDR3 is 15 amino acids. The V end lost 3 bases, the J end lost 5 bases, and 19 bases lay between the germline ends. Per the germline V gene, CDR1 is DFQATT and CDR2 is SNEGSKA (reference sequence). Produced via immunoSEQ multiplex PCR; TCRdb's table is partial and in-frame only. The data contain some 89,000 clones, roughly 86% of them seen just once; the ten biggest clones take up under 25%. The chain employs TRBV20-1 and TRBJ1-2; maybe TRBD1 (6 bases). Sequenced sample: blood. This clonotype was obtained from a young man in good health. CDR3 sequence reads: CSASNRDGLFYGYTF. The CDR3 DNA reads as TGCAGTGCTAGTAACAGGGACGGTCTATTTTATGGCTACACCTTC.